The next 26 T cell receptor beta chains were all read from a single sample in a study of beta chain features in type 1 diabetes. Antigens of these TCRs are unknown. Study-wide points: When Type 1 diabetes patients were examined, their TCRB CDR3s proved moderately but significantly shorter in all four CD4+ subsets.

Expressed TCRB transcripts got sequenced, as all isolated RNA was reverse transcribed. TCRdb's copy holds only in-frame clones and misses some; the assay was immunoSEQ multiplex PCR. The repertoire holds 400,000 or so clones, with roughly 13% as singletons. Sequencing used naive CD4+ T cells from blood. The receptors stem from a woman younger than 30 with type 1 diabetes.

The rearrangement uses TRBV5-1 and TRBJ1-1; TRBD1 is a possible D gene (6 bases). Germline lookup yields CDR1 SGHRS and CDR2 YFSETQ. This CDR3 has 16 residues. V lost 5 bases and J lost 0, with 17 bases in between. In nucleotides, the CDR3 is TGCGCCAGCAGGAACCAGGGGAAGTTCATGAACACTGAAGCTTTCTTT. Protein: CASRNQGKFMNTEAFF.

This sequence joins TRBV5-4 and TRBJ1-1; D not certain. From germline, CDR1 is SGHNT and CDR2 YYREEE (reference sequence). The CDR3 runs to 14 residues. V shed 2 bases and J shed 8 bases, with 16 bases lying between them. CDR3 protein: CASSFPQAAEEAFF. The CDR3 DNA reads as TGTGCCAGCAGCTTCCCCCAAGCGGCTGAAGAAGCTTTCTTT. Full variable domain (rest looked up from reference TRBV5-4 and TRBJ1-1): ETGVTQSPTHLIKTRGQQVTLRCSSQSGHNTVSWYQQALGQGPQFIFQYYREEENGRGNFPPRFSGLQFPNYSSELNVNALELDDSALYLCASSFPQAAEEAFFGQGTRLTVV.

This clone was counted only a few times. The chain recombines TRBV28 with TRBJ2-7; TRBD2 matches 8 bases. This CDR3 has 15 residues. The germline V gene has CDR1 MDHEN and CDR2 SYDVKM. V trimming: 5 bases; J trimming: 0 bases; junction bases outside the gene matches: 6. CDR3 nucleotide sequence: TGTGCCAGCAGTGACCCTAGCGGGCGCTCCTACGAGCAGTACTTC. This gives the protein CASSDPSGRSYEQYF.

The chain joins TRBV5-6 to TRBJ1-5; 7 bases fit TRBD1. V lost 7 bases to trimming and J lost 0 bases; unmatched junction nucleotides: 7. Germline-derived CDR1 and CDR2 are SGHDT and YYEEEE. The CDR3 runs to 15 residues. The CDR3 DNA reads as TGTGCCAGCCGGCGGACAGGAGCTAGCAATCAGCCCCAGCATTTT. As protein: CASRRTGASNQPQHF.

Only a few counts were recorded for this clone. This chain connects TRBV19 to TRBJ2-2, with 9 nucleotides matching TRBD2. The CDR3 is 14 residues long. CDR1 and CDR2 (germline): LNHDA, SQIVND (reference sequence). The trim removed 10 bases at V and 6 bases at J, leaving 9 bases unmatched. CDR3 bases: TGTGCCACCCAGCGGGGGGATAGGGCCGGGGAGCTGTTTTTT. Translated, it gives CATQRGDRAGELFF.

A remark on this clone: The junction departs from germline at one end; a sequencing error may be responsible. The chain uses TRBV7-2 and TRBJ1-2, with TRBD1 as a possible D gene (5 bases). The CDR3 runs to 13 residues. CDR1 and CDR2 (germline): SGHTA, FQGNSA. The CDR3 DNA is TGTGCCAGCCGCTTCACGGGAGGGGATGGCTACACCTTC. This codes for CASRFTGGDGYTF.

The sample holds a few counts of this clone. The chain joins TRBV15 to TRBJ1-4; D is unclear. CDR3 length: 14 residues. V was trimmed by 5 bases and J by 7 bases, leaving 14 bases between them. CDR1 LNHNV and CDR2 YYDKDF come from the germline V gene (reference sequence). The chain's CDR3 is CATSSAGKSEKLFF. The CDR3 DNA follows: TGTGCCACCAGCTCCGCGGGGAAGAGTGAAAAACTGTTTTTT. Based on the CDR3 plus reference TRBV15 and TRBJ1-4, the full variable domain is DAMVIQNPRYQVTQFGKPVTLSCSQTLNHNVMYWYQQKSSQAPKLLFHYYDKDFNNEADTPDNFQSRRPNTSFCFLDIRSPGLGDTAMYLCATSSAGKSEKLFFGSGTQLSVL.

This sequence joins TRBV7-2 and TRBJ2-7; possibly TRBD2 for D (5 bases). CDR1 and CDR2 from the germline V gene are SGHTA and FQGNSA. Between the trimmed V and J ends, which lost 5 bases and 2 bases, there was a span of 13 bases. The CDR3 runs to 14 residues. CDR3 coding DNA: TGTGCCAGCAGCCAAGCGGACGGAACCTACGAGCAGTACTTC. Translation: CASSQADGTYEQYF.

The chain couples TRBV29-1 to TRBJ2-3, with D perhaps TRBD1 (6 bases). Trimming left V 7 bases short and J 5 bases short, with 13 bases between. Per germline, CDR1 SQVTM and CDR2 ANQGSEA. The CDR3 contains 12 residues. The CDR3 reads CSASGDRDTQYF. As DNA, the CDR3 is TGCAGCGCATCAGGGGATAGAGATACGCAGTATTTT.

The sample holds a few counts of this clone. For the CDR3, the DNA is TGTGCCAGCAGCCAGCGTAGGGGTCCTAGCGGGTGGAGCTCCTACAATGAGCAGTTCTTC. This codes for CASSQRRGPSGWSSYNEQFF. The rearrangement uses TRBV4-2 and TRBJ2-1; 8 bases match TRBD2. V shed 3 bases, J shed 0 bases, and the junction held 16 bases outside the gene matches. CDR1 is LGHNA, CDR2 YNFKEQ, per germline. The CDR3 is made up of 20 amino acids.

In this sample, this clone turned up a few times. The chain links TRBV6-6 to TRBJ2-7; unclear D gene. Per the germline V gene, CDR1 is MNHNY and CDR2 is SVGAGI (reference sequence). The CDR3 has 11 amino acids. Trimming left V 5 bases short and J 12 bases short, with 14 bases between. CDR3 sequence reads: CASSRGSGWYF. Here the CDR3 DNA reads TGTGCCAGCAGTCGCGGCTCTGGATGGTACTTC.

This clone was seen just once. The CDR3 sequence: CASSQEKTVAGPQHF. The CDR3 coding sequence is TGCGCCAGCAGCCAAGAGAAGACAGTCGCAGGGCCCCAGCATTTT. The J gene is TRBJ1-5, the V gene TRBV4-1; perhaps TRBD1 as D (5 bases). The V gene's germline CDR1 is MGHRA and CDR2 YSYEKL. The V end lost 0 bases, the J end lost 9 bases, and 15 bases lay between the germline ends. The CDR3 runs 15 residues.

As to this clone: Other DNA sequences in this sample translate to the same CDR3. The chain uses TRBV18 and TRBJ1-1; D gene ambiguous. The CDR3 consists of 12 residues. Trimming took 3 bases from V and 2 from J, leaving 4 bases between them. In germline, CDR1 is KGHSH, CDR2 LQKENI. The CDR3 DNA reads as TGTGCCAGCTCACCGCGAAACACTGAAGCTTTCTTT. Amino acid sequence: CASSPRNTEAFF.

V usage is TRBV28 and J usage is TRBJ2-5; TRBD2 matches 8 bases. Germline CDR1 MDHEN, CDR2 SYDVKM. This CDR3 comprises 14 residues. The V segment lost 10 bases and the J segment 0 bases; nucleotides outside the gene matches: 7. CDR3 DNA: TGTGCCACCCGACTAGCGTACAACCAAGAGACCCAGTACTTC. It yields the protein CATRLAYNQETQYF.

This rearrangement joins TRBV7-9 to TRBJ2-5; the match to TRBD2 covers 7 bases. This CDR3 has 15 amino acids. The J segment lost 4 bases and the V segment lost 5 bases, leaving 10 bases of the junction unmatched. Germline V gene sequence: CDR1 SEHNR, CDR2 FQNEAQ (reference sequence). The CDR3 DNA follows: TGTGCCAGCAGCCACTCGGGAGGAAGGTCAGAGACCCAGTACTTC. Protein product: CASSHSGGRSETQYF. Supplemented by reference TRBV7-9 and TRBJ2-5, the full variable domain reads DTGVSQNPRHKITKRGQNVTFRCDPISEHNRLYWYRQTLGQGPEFLTYFQNEAQLEKSRLLSDRFSAERPKGSFSTLEIQRTEQGDSAMYLCASSHSGGRSETQYFGPGTRLLVL.

This clone was observed a few times. The chain combines TRBV11-2 with TRBJ2-7; maybe TRBD2 (6 bases). Per germline, CDR1 SGHAT and CDR2 FQNNGV. Between the trimmed V and J ends, which lost 4 bases and 2 bases, there was a span of 12 bases. This CDR3 has 14 residues. The CDR3 coding sequence is TGTGCCAGCAGCTCGCGGAGGGTAACCTACGAGCAGTACTTC. Translated, it gives CASSSRRVTYEQYF.

This clone was seen a handful of times. The chain has TRBV4-1 and TRBJ2-3; unclear D gene. The V end lost 2 bases, the J end lost 2 bases, and 5 bases lay between the germline ends. CDR1 and CDR2 (germline): MGHRA, YSYEKL. The CDR3 runs 13 residues. CDR3 amino acids: CASSQRPTDTQYF. Written as DNA, the CDR3 is TGCGCCAGCAGCCAACGTCCCACAGATACGCAGTATTTT.

This sequence joins TRBV25-1 and TRBJ2-4; tentative D call: TRBD2 (5 bases). Germline-derived CDR1 and CDR2 are MGHDK and SYGVNS. The CDR3 sequence is 15 residues long. V was shortened by 6 bases and J by 0 bases, with 12 bases between the two germline ends. CDR3 residues: CASSSGSIAKNIQYF. CDR3 coding DNA: TGTGCCAGCAGCTCGGGATCGATAGCCAAAAACATTCAGTACTTC.

The CDR3 region is CASSPSPGADNEQFF. The CDR3 DNA sequence: TGTGCCAGCTCACCGTCACCAGGGGCTGACAATGAGCAGTTCTTC. The rearrangement uses TRBV18 and TRBJ2-1; possibly TRBD1 for D (6 bases). V dropped 3 bases and J dropped 5 bases, with 14 bases sitting between them. The CDR3 spans 15 residues. Per the germline V gene, CDR1 is KGHSH and CDR2 is LQKENI.

The sample holds a few counts of this clone. The chain carries TRBV7-9 and TRBJ1-5; 7 bases agree with TRBD1. The trim removed 5 bases at V and 3 bases at J, leaving 4 bases unmatched. The CDR3 is 14 amino acids. In germline, CDR1 is SEHNR, CDR2 FQNEAQ (reference sequence). CDR3 sequence reads: CASSRGQSNQPQHF. In DNA form, the CDR3 reads TGTGCCAGCAGCCGGGGACAGTCCAATCAGCCCCAGCATTTT.

This clone was counted a few times. The genes are TRBV4-3 and TRBJ1-1; the D gene is possibly TRBD1 (5 bases). Per the germline V gene, CDR1 is LGHNA and CDR2 is YSLEER. Trimming left V 1 base short and J 5 bases short, with 14 bases between. The CDR3 consists of 15 residues. The CDR3 nucleotides are TGCGCCAGCAGCCAAGGGGCCGGGGGGAGGACTGAAGCTTTCTTT. Encoded protein: CASSQGAGGRTEAFF.

There are a few counts of this clone. The V and J genes are TRBV27 and TRBJ1-5, with D perhaps TRBD1 (5 bases). CDR3 length: 16 residues. The V and J ends lost 0 bases and 2 bases respectively, with 11 bases between them. CDR1 and CDR2 (germline): MNHEY, SMNVEV (reference sequence). This CDR3 is CASSLSWAGGNQPQHF. The CDR3 DNA follows: TGTGCCAGCAGTTTATCGTGGGCGGGGGGCAATCAGCCCCAGCATTTT.

This clone was observed a few times. The chain carries TRBV11-2 and TRBJ2-1; 10 bases agree with TRBD1. In germline, CDR1 is SGHAT, CDR2 FQNNGV. Germline trimming cut 5 bases from V and 4 bases from J; bases unmatched to any gene: 14. The CDR3 has 18 residues. CDR3 nucleotide sequence: TGTGCCAGCAGCACATTACTTTCGGGACAGGGGATATACAATGAGCAGTTCTTC. Translating it yields CASSTLLSGQGIYNEQFF.

There are a few counts of this clone. An end of the junction differs from the germline gene, which may be a read error. The chain recombines TRBV7-9 with TRBJ2-7; D perhaps matches TRBD2 (7 bases). CDR3 size: 13 residues. Germline CDR1 is SEHNR and CDR2 is FQNEAQ (reference sequence). The CDR3: CASSPTGGGTPFF. The CDR3 DNA sequence: TGTGCCAGCAGTCCCACGGGAGGCGGGACACCGTTCTTC.

This clone was counted a few times. The genes are TRBV7-9 and TRBJ2-1; 10 positions match TRBD2. The CDR3 is made up of 14 amino acids. The germline CDR1 and CDR2 sequences are SEHNR and FQNEAQ (reference sequence). Losses at the gene ends were 4 bases for V and 5 bases for J; bases not matched to a gene: 2. The chain's CDR3 is CASSSGLADNEQFF. CDR3 DNA: TGTGCCAGCAGCTCCGGACTAGCGGACAATGAGCAGTTCTTC.

The V and J genes are TRBV7-9 and TRBJ1-1; D is possibly TRBD1 (5 bases). CDR1 and CDR2 (germline): SEHNR, FQNEAQ (reference sequence). The CDR3 is 16 residues long. V was clipped by 5 bases and J by 3 bases, with 19 bases between them. The CDR3 sequence is CASSPVFGGLYTEAFF. CDR3 bases: TGTGCCAGCAGCCCCGTTTTTGGGGGACTGTACACTGAAGCTTTCTTT.